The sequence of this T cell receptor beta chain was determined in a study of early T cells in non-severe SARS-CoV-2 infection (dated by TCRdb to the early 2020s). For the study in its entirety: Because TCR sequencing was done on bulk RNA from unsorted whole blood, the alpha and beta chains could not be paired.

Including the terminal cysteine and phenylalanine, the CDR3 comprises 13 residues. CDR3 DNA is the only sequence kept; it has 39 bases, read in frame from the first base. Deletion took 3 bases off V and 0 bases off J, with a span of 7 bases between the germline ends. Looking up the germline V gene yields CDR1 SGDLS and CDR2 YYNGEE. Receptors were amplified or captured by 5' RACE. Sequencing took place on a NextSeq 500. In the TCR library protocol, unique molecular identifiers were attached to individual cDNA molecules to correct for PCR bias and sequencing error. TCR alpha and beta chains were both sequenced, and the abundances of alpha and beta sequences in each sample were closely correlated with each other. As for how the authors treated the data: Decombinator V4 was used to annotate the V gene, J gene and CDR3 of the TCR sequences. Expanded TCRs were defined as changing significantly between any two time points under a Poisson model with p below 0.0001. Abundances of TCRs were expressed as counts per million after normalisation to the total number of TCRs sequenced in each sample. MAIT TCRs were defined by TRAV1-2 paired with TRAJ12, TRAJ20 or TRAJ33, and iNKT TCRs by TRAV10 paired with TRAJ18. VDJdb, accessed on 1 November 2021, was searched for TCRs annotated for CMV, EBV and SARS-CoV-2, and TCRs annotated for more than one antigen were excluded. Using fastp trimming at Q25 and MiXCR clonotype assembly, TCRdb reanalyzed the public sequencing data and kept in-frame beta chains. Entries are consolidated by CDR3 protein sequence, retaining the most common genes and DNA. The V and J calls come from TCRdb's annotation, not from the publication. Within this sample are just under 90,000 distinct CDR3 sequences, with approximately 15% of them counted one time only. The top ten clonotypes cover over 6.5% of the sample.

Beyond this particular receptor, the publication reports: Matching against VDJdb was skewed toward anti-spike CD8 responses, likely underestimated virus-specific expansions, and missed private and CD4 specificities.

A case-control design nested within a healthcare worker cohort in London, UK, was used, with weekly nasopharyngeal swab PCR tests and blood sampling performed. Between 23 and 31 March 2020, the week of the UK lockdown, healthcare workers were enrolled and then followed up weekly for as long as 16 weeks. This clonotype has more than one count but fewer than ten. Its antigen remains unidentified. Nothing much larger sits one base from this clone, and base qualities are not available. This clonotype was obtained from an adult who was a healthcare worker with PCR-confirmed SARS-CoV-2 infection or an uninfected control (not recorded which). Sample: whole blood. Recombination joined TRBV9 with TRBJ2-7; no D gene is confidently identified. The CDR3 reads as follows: CASSGQYSYEQYF. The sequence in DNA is TGTGCCAGCAGCGGGCAATACTCCTACGAGCAGTACTTC.